The sample holds a few counts of the clone carrying this T cell receptor (beta chain). Combining a sample-barcoded 5' primer with a J-beta primer mix, a second PCR ran for roughly 6 to 11 cycles. TCRdb ran MiXCR on the 5' RACE reads and lists one entry per CDR3 protein. The table records more than 1,400,000 distinct CDR3 sequences, 35% to 45% of them present only once. The length of the CDR3 is 16 residues. The V and J ends lost 3 bases and 0 bases respectively, with 13 bases between them. Germline V gene data show CDR1 as SGHRS and CDR2 as YFSETQ. This sample was included in a study of blood T cells in healthy people across ages.

The chain couples TRBV5-1 to TRBJ2-4; TRBD1 might be the D (6 bases). Sequences were obtained from blood. This TCR was recovered from a woman between 18 and 30 years old in good health. The CDR3 loop is CASSWGPRGAKNIQYF. CDR3 sequence (DNA): TGCGCCAGCAGCTGGGGGCCTAGGGGAGCCAAAAACATTCAGTACTTC.